The 2 T cell receptor beta chains listed next were all sequenced from one sample in a study of beta chain features in type 1 diabetes. Expressed TCRB transcripts were sequenced, since all the RNA that had been isolated was reverse transcribed. Libraries were prepared by immunoSEQ multiplex PCR; TCRdb keeps only in-frame clonotypes and omits some of them. Among hundreds of thousands of clones listed, approximately 30% were seen once. The source material was naive CD4+ T cells from blood. Receptors were obtained from a man between 18 and 29 years old in good health.

The V and J genes are TRBV27 and TRBJ2-5; the match to TRBD2 covers 11 bases. V dropped 0 bases and J dropped 4; count of bases not matched to a gene: 4. There are 16 residues in the CDR3. The germline V gene has CDR1 MNHEY and CDR2 SMNVEV (reference sequence). In nucleotides, the CDR3 is TGTGCCAGCAGTTTATCGCGTCTAGCGGGAGGAGAGACCCAGTACTTC. Translated, it gives CASSLSRLAGGETQYF.

The V call is TRBV29-1, the J call TRBJ2-5, with D possibly matching TRBD2 (6 bases). This CDR3 is built from 14 residues. From germline, CDR1 is SQVTM and CDR2 ANQGSEA. V dropped 5 bases and J dropped 2 bases, with 15 bases sitting between them. CDR3 amino acids: CSVLGTLGQETQYF. CDR3 sequence (DNA): TGCAGCGTTCTCGGGACTCTCGGACAAGAGACCCAGTACTTC.